This T cell receptor (beta chain) is drawn from a study of identical twins. At least ten counts were recorded for this clonotype. A universal primer site came from template switching; cDNA carried unique molecular identifiers. TCRdb reprocessed the 5' RACE reads with MiXCR, giving one entry per CDR3 protein. This sample has about 920,000 distinct CDR3 sequences; roughly an eighth occur once, and the top ten carry under 2%. The V gene lost 0 bases and the J gene lost 3 bases, with 6 bases spanning the gap. Germline CDR1 reads SGDLS; CDR2 reads YYNGEE. This CDR3 is built from 13 residues. A further study also used this sample, focusing on yellow fever vaccine responses in identical twins.

This sequence was found in a woman aged 18-29 years in good health. What was sequenced was PBMCs. The rearrangement uses TRBV9 and TRBJ2-5, with no clear D. CDR3 DNA: TGTGCCAGCAGCGTAGGGCCTGAAGAGACCCAGTACTTC. Translated, it gives CASSVGPEETQYF.